What follows are 15 T cell receptor beta chains derived from one specimen sequenced in a study of blood T cell repertoires in COVID-19. Only in-frame clones appear in the TCRdb table, and some are missing; sequencing was by immunoSEQ multiplex PCR. This sample has tens of thousands of clones, with approximately 82% found just once. Input material: peripheral blood. The source of these receptors is a man aged 60 to 75 with acute or convalescent COVID-19.

This clone was counted once. The chain links TRBV5-1 to TRBJ1-2; possible D gene TRBD1, 6 bases. This CDR3 region has 12 residues. The germline CDR1 and CDR2 sequences are SGHRS and YFSETQ. The ends were cut back, 3 bases at V and 4 bases at J, with 7 bases in the middle. The CDR3: CASSSDSYGYTF. For the CDR3, the DNA is TGCGCCAGCAGCTCGGACAGCTATGGCTACACCTTC.

In its sample, this clone was seen once. V gene TRBV20-1 combines with J gene TRBJ1-6, with 8 bases fitting TRBD1. J lost 4 bases, V lost 3 bases, and 5 bases had no gene match. CDR3 size: 15 residues. The germline CDR1 and CDR2 sequences are DFQATT and SNEGSKA (reference sequence). In DNA, the CDR3 is TGCAGTGCTAGTCGGACAGGGAAGTATAATTCACCCCTCCACTTT. This gives the protein CSASRTGKYNSPLHF.

The chain carries TRBV7-3 and TRBJ2-1; 8 nucleotides match TRBD2. From germline, CDR1 is SGHTA and CDR2 FQGTGA. The CDR3 is 16 residues long. Losses at the gene ends were 2 bases for V and 3 bases for J; bases not matched to a gene: 6. CDR3 nucleotides: TGTGCCAGCAGCTTAGTAGCGGGGTTGGACTACAATGAGCAGTTCTTC. This translates into CASSLVAGLDYNEQFF.

This chain uses TRBV6-5 with TRBJ2-3; the D gene is possibly TRBD1 (5 bases). The germline CDR1 and CDR2 sequences are MNHEY and SVGAGI. The CDR3 loop spans 13 amino acids. Trimming left V 8 bases short and J 2 bases short, with 11 bases between. The CDR3 DNA follows: TGTGCCAGCCGAACACAGGTCACAGATACGCAGTATTTT. It codes for CASRTQVTDTQYF.

This rearrangement joins TRBV18 to TRBJ1-4; D is unresolved. V lost 5 bases to trimming and J lost 8 bases, with 15 bases between them. This CDR3 comprises 14 residues. The germline V gene has CDR1 KGHSH and CDR2 LQKENI. The CDR3 coding sequence is TGTGCCAGCTCATCTCTCGACTCCGCCGAAAAACTGTTTTTT. Translating it yields CASSSLDSAEKLFF.

This clone was picked up one time. The chain is built from TRBV30 and TRBJ1-6; 8 bases fit TRBD1. This CDR3 comprises 16 residues. Germline V gene lookup returns CDR1 GTSNPN and CDR2 SVGIG (reference sequence). V shed 2 bases, J shed 0 bases, and the junction held 3 bases outside the gene matches. CDR3 loop: CAWSTGGSSYNSPLHF. The CDR3 DNA follows: TGTGCCTGGAGTACAGGGGGTAGCTCCTATAATTCACCCCTCCACTTT. The full variable domain, rest sourced from reference TRBV30 and TRBJ1-6, is SQTIHQWPATLVQPVGSPLSLECTVEGTSNPNLYWYRQAAGRGLQLLFYSVGIGQISSEVPQNLSASRPQDRQFILSSKKLLLSDSGFYLCAWSTGGSSYNSPLHFGNGTRLTVT.

The gene calls are TRBV21-1 and TRBJ1-5. TRBV21-1 is a pseudogene segment. The CDR3 loop spans 16 amino acids. CDR3 amino acids: CASSKVRGVNNQPQHF. Here the CDR3 DNA reads TGTGCCAGCAGCAAAGTGAGAGGAGTGAACAATCAGCCCCAGCATTTT.

This clone came up once. This chain links TRBV19 with TRBJ2-1; 9 nucleotides line up with TRBD1. Looked up from germline, CDR1 is LNHDA and CDR2 is SQIVND (reference sequence). The CDR3 totals 15 residues. V gave up 6 bases and J gave up 4 bases; unmatched junction bases: 7. The CDR3 DNA sequence: TGTGCCAGTAGCCCGTGGGGACAGGGTTACAATGAGCAGTTCTTC. This sequence encodes CASSPWGQGYNEQFF.

The gene calls are TRBV3-1 (or the pseudogene TRBV3-2) and TRBJ2-5; maybe TRBD2 (5 bases). Trimming stripped 2 bases from V and 5 bases from J, with 12 bases between. The CDR3 runs to 14 residues. Germline assignment: CDR1 LGHDT and CDR2 YNNKEL (reference sequence). CDR3 nucleotide sequence: TGTGCCAGCAGCCAAAATATGGGCGGGGAGACCCAGTACTTC. Translation: CASSQNMGGETQYF.

This chain joins TRBV10-3 and TRBJ2-5, with D possibly being TRBD2 (6 bases). Germline assignment: CDR1 ENHRY and CDR2 SYGVKD. This CDR3 contains 15 residues. Trimming cost V 0 bases and J 4 bases, with 12 bases left between them. CDR3 region: CAISESMGGRETQYF. CDR3 in DNA: TGTGCCATCAGTGAGTCGATGGGGGGAAGAGAGACCCAGTACTTC.

The V and J genes are TRBV18 and TRBJ2-7; perhaps TRBD1 as D (5 bases). Trimming pared 3 bases from V and 7 bases from J, leaving 10 bases between. The CDR3 loop spans 12 amino acids. The germline gives CDR1 KGHSH, CDR2 LQKENI. CDR3 DNA: TGTGCCAGCTCACCGAGGACACAGGAGCAGTACTTC. It specifies CASSPRTQEQYF.

This clone was counted between two and nine times. This chain uses TRBV5-1 with TRBJ1-6; no reliable D call. Germline CDR1 reads SGHRS; CDR2 reads YFSETQ. The CDR3 contains 13 residues. The V and J ends lost 0 bases and 7 bases respectively, with 5 bases between them. CDR3 protein: CASSLAENSPLHF. In DNA, the CDR3 is TGCGCCAGCAGCTTGGCTGAGAATTCACCCCTCCACTTT.

CDR3 loop: CATQGSHNQPQHF. The CDR3 DNA is TGTGCCACCCAGGGGTCCCACAATCAGCCCCAGCATTTT. V gene TRBV24-1 combines with J gene TRBJ1-5; D is possibly TRBD1 (6 bases). V was shortened by 9 bases and J by 3 bases, with 11 bases between the two germline ends. Germline assignment: CDR1 KGHDR and CDR2 SFDVKD. The CDR3 has 13 residues.

V usage is TRBV4-3 and J usage is TRBJ1-2, with 7 nucleotides matching TRBD1. This CDR3 comprises 18 residues. J gave up 3 bases and V 1 base, and 14 bases lay outside the gene matches. The germline CDR1 and CDR2 sequences are LGHNA and YSLEER. The CDR3 here is CASSQVGAGGSLDYGYTF. DNA of the CDR3: TGCGCCAGCAGCCAAGTGGGGGCAGGGGGTAGCTTGGACTATGGCTACACCTTC.

The V gene is TRBV30, the J gene TRBJ1-2, with a tentative D call TRBD1 (5 bases). Germline CDR1 GTSNPN, CDR2 SVGIG (reference sequence). This CDR3 is 12 amino acids long. The V and J ends lost 0 bases and 7 bases respectively, with 9 bases between them. The DNA for the CDR3 is TGTGCCTGGAGTGTAATGGGACTTGGCTACACCTTC. This sequence encodes CAWSVMGLGYTF.